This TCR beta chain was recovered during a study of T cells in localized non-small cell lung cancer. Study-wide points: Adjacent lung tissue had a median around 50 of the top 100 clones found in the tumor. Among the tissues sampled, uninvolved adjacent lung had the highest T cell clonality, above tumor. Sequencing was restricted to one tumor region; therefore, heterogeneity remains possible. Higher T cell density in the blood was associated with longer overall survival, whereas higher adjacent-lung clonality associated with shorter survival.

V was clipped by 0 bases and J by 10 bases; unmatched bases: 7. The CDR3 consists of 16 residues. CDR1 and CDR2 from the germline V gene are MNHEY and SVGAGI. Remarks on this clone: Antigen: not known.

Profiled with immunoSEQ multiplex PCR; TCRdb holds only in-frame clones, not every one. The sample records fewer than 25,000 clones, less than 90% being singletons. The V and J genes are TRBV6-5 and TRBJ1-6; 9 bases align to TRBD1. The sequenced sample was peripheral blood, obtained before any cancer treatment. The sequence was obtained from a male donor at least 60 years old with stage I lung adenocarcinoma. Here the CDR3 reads CASSYSAGQGYSPLHF. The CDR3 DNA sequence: TGTGCCAGCAGTTACTCTGCGGGACAGGGTTACTCACCCCTCCACTTT.